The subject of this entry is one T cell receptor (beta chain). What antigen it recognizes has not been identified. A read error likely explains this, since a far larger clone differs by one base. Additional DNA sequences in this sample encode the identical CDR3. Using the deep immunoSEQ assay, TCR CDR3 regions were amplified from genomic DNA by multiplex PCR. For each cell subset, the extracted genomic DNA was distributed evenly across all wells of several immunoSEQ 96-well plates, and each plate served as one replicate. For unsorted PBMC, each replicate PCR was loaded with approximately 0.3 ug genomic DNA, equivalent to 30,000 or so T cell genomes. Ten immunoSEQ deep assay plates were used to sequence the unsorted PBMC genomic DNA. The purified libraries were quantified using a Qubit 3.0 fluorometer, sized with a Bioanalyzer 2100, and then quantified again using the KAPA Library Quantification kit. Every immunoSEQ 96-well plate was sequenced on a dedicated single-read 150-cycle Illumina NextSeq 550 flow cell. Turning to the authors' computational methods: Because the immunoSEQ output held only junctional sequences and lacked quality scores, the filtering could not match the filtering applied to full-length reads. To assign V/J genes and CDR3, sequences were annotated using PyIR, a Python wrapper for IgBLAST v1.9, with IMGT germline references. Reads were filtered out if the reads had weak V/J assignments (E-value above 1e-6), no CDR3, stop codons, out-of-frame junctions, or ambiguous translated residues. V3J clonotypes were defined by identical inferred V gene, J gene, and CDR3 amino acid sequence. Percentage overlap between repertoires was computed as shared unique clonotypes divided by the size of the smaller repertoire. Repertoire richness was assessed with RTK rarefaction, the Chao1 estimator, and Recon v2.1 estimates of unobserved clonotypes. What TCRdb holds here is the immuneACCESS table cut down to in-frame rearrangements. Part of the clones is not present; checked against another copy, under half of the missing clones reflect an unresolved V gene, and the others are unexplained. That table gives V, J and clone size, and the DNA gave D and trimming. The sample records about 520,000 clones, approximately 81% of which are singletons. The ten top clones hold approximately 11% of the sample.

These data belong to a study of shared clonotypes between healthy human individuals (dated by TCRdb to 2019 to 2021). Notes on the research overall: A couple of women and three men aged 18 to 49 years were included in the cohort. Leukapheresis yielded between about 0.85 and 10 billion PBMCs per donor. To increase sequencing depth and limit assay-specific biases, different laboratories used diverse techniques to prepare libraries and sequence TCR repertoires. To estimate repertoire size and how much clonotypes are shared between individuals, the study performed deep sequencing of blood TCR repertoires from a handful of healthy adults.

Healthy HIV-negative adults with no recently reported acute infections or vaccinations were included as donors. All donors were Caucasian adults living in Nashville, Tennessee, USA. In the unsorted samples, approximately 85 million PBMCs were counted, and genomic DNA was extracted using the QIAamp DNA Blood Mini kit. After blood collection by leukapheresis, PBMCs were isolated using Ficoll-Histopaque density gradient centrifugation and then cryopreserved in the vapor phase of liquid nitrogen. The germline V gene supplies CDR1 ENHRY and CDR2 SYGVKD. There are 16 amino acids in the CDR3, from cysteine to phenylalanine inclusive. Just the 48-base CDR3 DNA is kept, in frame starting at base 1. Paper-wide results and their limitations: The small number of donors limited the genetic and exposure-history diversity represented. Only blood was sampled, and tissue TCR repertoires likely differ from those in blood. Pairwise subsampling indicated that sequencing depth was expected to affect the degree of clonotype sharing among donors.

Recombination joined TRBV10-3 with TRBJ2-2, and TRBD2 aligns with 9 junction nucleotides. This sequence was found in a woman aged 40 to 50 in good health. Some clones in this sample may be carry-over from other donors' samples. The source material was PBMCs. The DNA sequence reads TGTGCCATCAGTGTCCCTAGCGGGACGAATACCGGGGAGCTGTTTTTT. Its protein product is CAISVPSGTNTGELFF.